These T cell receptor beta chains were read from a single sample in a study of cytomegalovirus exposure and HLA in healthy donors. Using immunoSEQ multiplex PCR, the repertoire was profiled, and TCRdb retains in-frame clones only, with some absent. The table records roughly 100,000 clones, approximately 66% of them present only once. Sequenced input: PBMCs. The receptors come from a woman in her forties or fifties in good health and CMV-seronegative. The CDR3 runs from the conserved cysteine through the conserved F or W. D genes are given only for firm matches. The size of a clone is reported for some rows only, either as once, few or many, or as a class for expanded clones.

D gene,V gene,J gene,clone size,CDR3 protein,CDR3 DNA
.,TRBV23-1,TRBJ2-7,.,CASSLVRGLKYF,TGCGCCAGCAGTTTGGTACGCGGGCTTAAGTACTTC
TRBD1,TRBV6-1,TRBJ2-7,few,CASRWSRDRVFEQYF,TGTGCCAGCAGATGGTCGAGGGACAGGGTGTTCGAGCAGTACTTC
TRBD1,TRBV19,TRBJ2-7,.,CASRRDRDEQYF,TGTGCCAGTAGACGGGACAGGGACGAGCAGTACTTC
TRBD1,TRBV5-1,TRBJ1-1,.,CASTVRGQGYTEAFF,TGCGCCAGCACCGTAAGGGGACAGGGGTACACTGAAGCTTTCTTT
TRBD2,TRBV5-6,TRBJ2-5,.,CASSDSGVGGETQYF,TGTGCCAGCAGCGACAGCGGGGTGGGGGGAGAGACCCAGTACTTC
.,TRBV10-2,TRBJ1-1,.,CASSQMNTEAFF,TGCGCCAGCAGTCAAATGAACACTGAAGCTTTCTTT
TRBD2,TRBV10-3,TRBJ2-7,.,CAISEKTSGGNPMTYEQYF,TGTGCCATCAGTGAGAAGACTAGCGGGGGCAACCCGATGACCTACGAGCAGTACTTC
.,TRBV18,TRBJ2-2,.,CASSIRENTGELFF,TGTGCCAGCTCTATCAGGGAGAACACCGGGGAGCTGTTTTTT
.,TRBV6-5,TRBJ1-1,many,CASSYPAGRTEAFF,TGTGCCAGCAGTTACCCCGCAGGGCGCACTGAAGCTTTCTTT
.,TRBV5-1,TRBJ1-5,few,CASSTGQRNQPQHF,TGCGCCAGCAGCACAGGACAGCGCAATCAGCCCCAGCATTTT
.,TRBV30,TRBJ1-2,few,CAWKGEDGYTF,TGTGCCTGGAAGGGAGAGGATGGCTACACCTTC
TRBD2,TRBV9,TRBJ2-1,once,CASSVGSGSLYNEQFF,TGTGCCAGCAGCGTTGGTAGCGGGAGCCTCTACAATGAGCAGTTCTTC
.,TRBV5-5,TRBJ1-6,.,CASSSGLPNSPLHF,TGTGCCAGCAGCTCGGGACTTCCGAATTCACCCCTCCACTTT
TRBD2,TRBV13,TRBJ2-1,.,CASSIYPGLAGETEQFF,TGTGCCAGCAGCATCTATCCGGGACTAGCGGGGGAGACCGAGCAGTTCTTC
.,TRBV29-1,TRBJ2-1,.,CSARDNEEQFF,TGCAGCGCCCGAGACAATGAAGAGCAGTTCTTC
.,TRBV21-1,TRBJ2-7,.,CASSGRSYEQYF,TGTGCCAGCAGCGGGAGATCGTACGAGCAGTACTTC
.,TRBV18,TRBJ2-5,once,CASVGSLNPQETQYF,TGTGCCAGCGTCGGGTCTCTGAACCCCCAAGAGACCCAGTACTTC
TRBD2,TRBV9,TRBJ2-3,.,CASSVVVAGDGLDTQYF,TGTGCCAGCAGCGTAGTGGTGGCGGGAGATGGGCTAGATACGCAGTATTTT
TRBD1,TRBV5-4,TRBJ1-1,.,CASSFGKGASTEAFF,TGTGCCAGCAGCTTTGGGAAGGGGGCTAGTACTGAAGCTTTCTTT
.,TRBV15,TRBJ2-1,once,CATSRGPTSEQFF,TGTGCCACCAGCAGAGGCCCGACTAGTGAGCAGTTCTTC
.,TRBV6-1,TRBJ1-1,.,CASSETLRGRTEAFF,TGTGCCAGCAGTGAGACCCTCAGGGGTAGGACTGAAGCTTTCTTT
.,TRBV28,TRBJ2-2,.,CASSLPGSVGELFF,TGTGCCAGCAGTTTGCCCGGGTCTGTTGGGGAGCTGTTTTTT
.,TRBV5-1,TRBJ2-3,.,CASTPRGGADTQYF,TGCGCCAGCACCCCGCGGGGCGGGGCAGATACGCAGTATTTT
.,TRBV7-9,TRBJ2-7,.,CASSSAASYEQYF,TGTGCCAGCAGCTCCGCGGCCTCCTACGAGCAGTACTTC
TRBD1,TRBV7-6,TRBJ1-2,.,CASSLAGQGVSEGYTF,TGTGCCAGCAGCTTAGCCGGACAGGGGGTCTCGGAAGGCTACACCTTC
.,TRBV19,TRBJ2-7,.,CASSISDSHYEQYF,TGTGCCAGTAGTATTTCCGACAGTCACTACGAGCAGTACTTC
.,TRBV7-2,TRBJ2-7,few,CASSLAQTYEQYF,TGTGCCAGCAGCTTAGCTCAGACCTACGAGCAGTACTTC